This T cell receptor beta chain came from a study of human T cells and chemical hapten exposure. TCRdb ran MiXCR on the RACE reads and lists one entry per CDR3 protein. Among roughly 72,000 distinct CDR3 sequences listed, 10% were seen once. This clonotype has a handful of counts. Time point given: patch test 1, 2 weeks after DPC sensitization. Treatment noted: therapeutic diphenylcyclopropenone sensitization with weekly scalp DPC. The CDR3 has 14 residues. V lost 5 bases and J lost 0, with 11 bases in between. The V gene is TRBV12-3 or TRBV12-4, the J gene TRBJ2-7; D is unresolved. Sequencing was performed on whole blood, taken in connection with sensitization to the hapten diphenylcyclopropenone (DPC). This TCR was sampled from a woman between 45 and 60 years old with alopecia areata. Some clones in this sample may be carry-over from other donors' samples. The CDR3 coding sequence is TGTGCCAGCAGTCCCGGACGGAACTCCTACGAGCAGTACTTC. Its translation: CASSPGRNSYEQYF.